This T cell receptor (beta chain) was recovered during a study of tumor-infiltrating lymphocytes in primary liver carcinoma (dated by TCRdb to the late 2010s). As for the study more broadly: Of the five patients, three men and two women aged 30 to 69 years, four had hepatocellular carcinoma and one had combined HCC and intrahepatic cholangiocarcinoma. The tumors of the five patients were staged as T1-T3 N0M0, with maximum diameters ranging from about 4 to 11 cm. Each sample produced about 3.5 to 7.13 million productive TCRbeta reads, and read depth showed no significant difference between tissue types. TCRbeta repertoire sequencing, expression microarrays and whole-exome sequencing were combined in the study across five regions of each liver tumor, with adjacent normal tissue and blood also included. A total of roughly 35 specimens from 5 patients, comprising approximately 25 tumor regions, 5 adjacent noncancerous liver tissues and 5 peripheral blood samples, were covered by TCRbeta repertoire sequencing. High reproducibility was observed for the technical replicate repertoires, with mean shared-clone rates around 0.9 and correlation coefficients above 0.95.

Broader findings and caveats from the paper: A significantly larger repertoire fraction was made up by the top 250 clones in tumors than in blood (p = 0.039). Pairs of tumor regions showed greater repertoire overlap (mean about 35%) than tumor-adjacent pairs (roughly 17%) or tumor-blood pairs (around 15%), which is consistent with antigen-driven expansion. Because only the TCR beta chain was sequenced and unpaired alpha chains were not captured, true repertoire diversity is likely underestimated. Comparison of CD4+ and CD8+ T cell repertoires was precluded by the use of bulk unsorted samples. With just four to six patients in the study, the authors point out that the findings should be validated in a larger study.

A constant-region primer and ProtoScript II reverse transcriptase were used to reverse-transcribe TCRbeta-specific cDNA from approximately 500 ng total RNA. Construction of the TCRbeta libraries relied on three nested rounds of multiplex PCR, following a slightly modified ARM-PCR procedure. Each of the first two PCR rounds ran for about 10 cycles using multiplex TRBV1-TRBV30 forward primers together with a Cbeta reverse primer. Sample barcodes and Illumina adapters were added in a final 25-cycle PCR using Deep VentR polymerase. Before sequencing, amplicons of 200-500 bp were purified from gel using a QIAquick gel extraction kit. TCRbeta amplicons were sequenced on an Illumina HiSeq 2500 with 250-bp paired-end reads. Concerning the study's data processing: Quality trimming of reads was performed with Trimmomatic v0.33, and paired reads were merged with FLASH v1.2.11 so that full CDR3 sequences could be recovered. MiGEC v1.2.1b assigned V, D and J germline segments to the rearranged TCRbeta sequences. Clonotype statistics and Shannon-Wiener diversity indices were computed with VDJtools v1.0.0. To cut down on sampling bias, every analysis after diversity analysis relied on just the 250 most abundant clonotypes from each sample. Through fastp at Q25 and MiXCR, TCRdb rebuilt clones from the public reads, retaining in-frame beta chains. Each CDR3 protein gets just one entry, which takes the most common genes and DNA from the rows behind it. TCRdb, not the authors, supplied the V and J calls. The sample table holds over 100,000 distinct CDR3 sequences, of which around 70% were seen once. The ten biggest clones cover over 8% of the sample.

Total RNA and DNA were co-extracted from about 19-30 mg of bulk tissue with the AllPrep DNA/RNA mini kit, without cell sorting. Roughly five patients with histopathologically diagnosed primary liver carcinoma underwent surgical resection in China between late 2015 and March 2016. Patients had chronic HBV infection and were treatment-naive at sampling. Pieces of fresh tumor and adjacent tissue were cut in half, with one half kept in RNAlater at -80 degrees C and the other half sent for histology. The CDR3 spans 14 amino acids, including both terminal residues. Only the CDR3 region is kept as DNA, spanning 42 bases read in frame from base 1. Turning to this clonotype: Its antigen is unknown. It is likely a read error, because the conserved phenylalanine at the end of the CDR3 is missing.

The rearrangement joined TRBV12-3 or TRBV12-4 to TRBJ2-1, with 10 bases in between that match TRBD1. Sequenced sample: tumor-adjacent normal liver tissue. This TCR was sampled from a woman in her fifties or sixties with primary liver carcinoma and hepatitis B virus infection. The CDR3 amino acid sequence is: CASRRQGAYNEQFL. The base sequence is TGTGCGAGCAGACGACAGGGGGCATACAATGAGCAGTTCTTG.